This entry describes one TCR beta chain. Its antigen is not known. At one boundary the junction diverges from the germline segment, which might be a read error. The sample comes from a study of cytomegalovirus exposure and HLA in healthy donors. Study summary: Caucasian-associated ancestry cluster membership applied to approximately 81% of approximately 420 genotyped donors. Study conclusions and caveats: An analysis done earlier found most TCR beta V segments productive about 87% or about 30% of the time.

This CDR3 is built from 14 residues. CDR1 is SEHNR, CDR2 FQNEAQ, per germline (reference sequence). The PCR had 60 Vbeta and 13 Jbeta primers. The method was immunoSEQ multiplex PCR; TCRdb's version includes in-frame clones alone and lacks a portion of them. Among tens of thousands of clones listed, about 77% were seen once. The source of this sequence is a male donor in good health and CMV-seropositive. The J gene is TRBJ2-7, the V gene TRBV7-9; 9 bases are shared with TRBD2. The source material was PBMCs. The DNA for the CDR3 is TGTGCCAGCAGTTTAGCGGGAGCGGCCTACGAGCAGTACTTC. Translating it yields CASSLAGAAYEQYF.